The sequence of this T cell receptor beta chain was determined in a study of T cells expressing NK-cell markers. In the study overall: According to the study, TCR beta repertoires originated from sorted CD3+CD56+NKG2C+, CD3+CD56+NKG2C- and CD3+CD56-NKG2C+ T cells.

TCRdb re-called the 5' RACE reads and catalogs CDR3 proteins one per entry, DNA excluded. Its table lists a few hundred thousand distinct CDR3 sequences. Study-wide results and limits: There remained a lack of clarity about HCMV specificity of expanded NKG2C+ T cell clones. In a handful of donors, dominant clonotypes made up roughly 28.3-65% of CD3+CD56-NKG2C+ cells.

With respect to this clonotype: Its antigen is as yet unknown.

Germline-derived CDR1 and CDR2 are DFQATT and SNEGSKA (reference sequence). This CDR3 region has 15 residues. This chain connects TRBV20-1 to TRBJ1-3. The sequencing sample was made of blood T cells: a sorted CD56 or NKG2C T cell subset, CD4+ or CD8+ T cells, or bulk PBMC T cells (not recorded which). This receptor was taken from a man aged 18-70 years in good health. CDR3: CSARIPGAQGNTIYF.